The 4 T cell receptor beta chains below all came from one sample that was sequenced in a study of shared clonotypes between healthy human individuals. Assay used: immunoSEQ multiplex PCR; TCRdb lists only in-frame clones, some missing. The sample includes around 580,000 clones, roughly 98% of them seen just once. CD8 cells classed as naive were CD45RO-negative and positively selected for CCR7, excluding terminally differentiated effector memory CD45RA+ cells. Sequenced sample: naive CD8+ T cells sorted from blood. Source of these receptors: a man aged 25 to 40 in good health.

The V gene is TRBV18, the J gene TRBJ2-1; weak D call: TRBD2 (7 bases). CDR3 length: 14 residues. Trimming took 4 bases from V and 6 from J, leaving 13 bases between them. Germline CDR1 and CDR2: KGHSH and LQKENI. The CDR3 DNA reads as TGTGCCAGCTCACGGGGGGGCTCAGGCAATGAGCAGTTCTTC. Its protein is CASSRGGSGNEQFF.

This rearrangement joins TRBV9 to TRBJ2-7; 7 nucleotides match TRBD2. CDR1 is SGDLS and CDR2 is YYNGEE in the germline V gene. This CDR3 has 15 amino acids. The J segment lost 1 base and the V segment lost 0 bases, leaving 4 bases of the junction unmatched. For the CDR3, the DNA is TGTGCCAGCAGCGTAGCTGGGGACTATTCCTACGAGCAGTACTTC. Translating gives CASSVAGDYSYEQYF. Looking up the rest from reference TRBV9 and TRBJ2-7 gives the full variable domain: DSGVTQTPKHLITATGQRVTLRCSPRSGDLSVYWYQQSLDQGLQFLIQYYNGEERAKGNILERFSAQQFPDLHSELNLSSLELGDSALYFCASSVAGDYSYEQYFGPGTRLTVT.

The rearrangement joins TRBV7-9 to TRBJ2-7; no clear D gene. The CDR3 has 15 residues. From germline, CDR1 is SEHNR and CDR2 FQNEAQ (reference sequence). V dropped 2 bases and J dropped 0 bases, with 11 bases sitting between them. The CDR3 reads CASSLRTVDSYEQYF. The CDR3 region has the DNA TGTGCCAGCAGCTTAAGGACGGTAGACTCCTACGAGCAGTACTTC.

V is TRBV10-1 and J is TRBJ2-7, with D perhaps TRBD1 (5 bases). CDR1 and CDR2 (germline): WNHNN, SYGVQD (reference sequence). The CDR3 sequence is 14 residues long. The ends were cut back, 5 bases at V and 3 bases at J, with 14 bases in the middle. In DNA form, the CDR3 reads TGCGCCAGCAGTCCAAGGACACGCGACTACGAGCAGTACTTC. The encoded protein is CASSPRTRDYEQYF.